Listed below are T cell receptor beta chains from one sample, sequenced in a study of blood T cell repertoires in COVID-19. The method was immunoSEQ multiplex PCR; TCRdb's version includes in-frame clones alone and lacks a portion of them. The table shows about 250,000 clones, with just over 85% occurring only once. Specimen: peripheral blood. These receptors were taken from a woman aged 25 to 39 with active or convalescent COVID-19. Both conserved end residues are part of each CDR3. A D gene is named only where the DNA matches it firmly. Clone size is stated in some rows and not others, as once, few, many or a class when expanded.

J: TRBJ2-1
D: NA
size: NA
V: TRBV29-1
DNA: TGCAGCGTTAGGCCGAGGCGGGGTGAGCAGTTCTTC
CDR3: CSVRPRRGEQFF

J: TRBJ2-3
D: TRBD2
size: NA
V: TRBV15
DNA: TGTGCCACCAGCAGAGAACAAGCGGGGGCGGCAGCAGATACGCAGTATTTT
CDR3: CATSREQAGAAADTQYF

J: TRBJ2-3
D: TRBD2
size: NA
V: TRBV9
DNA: TGTGCCAGCAGCCCCGGGGGGGGGACAGATACGCAGTATTTT
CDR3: CASSPGGGTDTQYF

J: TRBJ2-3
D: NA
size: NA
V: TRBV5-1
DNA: TGCGCCAGCAGCTTGCGGGGTATGGGCACAGATACGCAGTATTTT
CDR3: CASSLRGMGTDTQYF

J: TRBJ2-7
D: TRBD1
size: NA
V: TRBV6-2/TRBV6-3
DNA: TGTGCCAGCAGTACCCCGCGGAGGACAGGGCTGCACGAGCAGTACTTC
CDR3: CASSTPRRTGLHEQYF

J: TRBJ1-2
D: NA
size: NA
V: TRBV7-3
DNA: TGTGCCAGCAGTGACCGATCGGGGAATGGCTACACCTTC
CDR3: CASSDRSGNGYTF

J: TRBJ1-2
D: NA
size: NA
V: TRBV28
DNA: TGTGCCAGCACCCGGCGAGGGGGTTACTATGGCTACACCTTC
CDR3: CASTRRGGYYGYTF

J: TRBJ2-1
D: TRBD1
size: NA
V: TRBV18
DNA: TGTGCCAGCTCACCACAGACGACAGGGTGGTTGATCAGTGACAATGAGCAGTTCTTC
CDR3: CASSPQTTGWLISDNEQFF

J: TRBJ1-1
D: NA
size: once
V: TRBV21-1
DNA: TGTGCCAGCCCTTGCCACCTGGGAGTTCAGGAGAACACTGAAGCTTTCTTT
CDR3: CASPCHLGVQENTEAFF

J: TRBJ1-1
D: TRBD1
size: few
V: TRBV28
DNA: TGTGCCAGCAGTTTTACAGGGGACACTGAAGCTTTCTTT
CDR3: CASSFTGDTEAFF

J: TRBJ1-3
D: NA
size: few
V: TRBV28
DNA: TGTGCCAGCAGTTTGGACAGCTCTAGGGGAAACACCATATATTTT
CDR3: CASSLDSSRGNTIYF

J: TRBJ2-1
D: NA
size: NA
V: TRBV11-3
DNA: TGTGCCAGCAGCTTACGTTCCCCGGGGTCCTACAATGAGCAGTTCTTC
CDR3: CASSLRSPGSYNEQFF

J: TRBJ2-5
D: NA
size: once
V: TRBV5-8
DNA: TGTGCCAGCAGCTTGATGGGCTTAGAAGAGACCCAGTACTTC
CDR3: CASSLMGLEETQYF

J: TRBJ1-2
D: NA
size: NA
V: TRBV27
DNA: TGTGCCAGCAGTCTCCGGCGGAGGGACTATGGCTACACCTTC
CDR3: CASSLRRRDYGYTF

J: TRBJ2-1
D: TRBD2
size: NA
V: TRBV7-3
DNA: TGTGCCAGCAGCCTCGCGGGGGGGGCGGAGCAGTTCTTC
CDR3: CASSLAGGAEQFF

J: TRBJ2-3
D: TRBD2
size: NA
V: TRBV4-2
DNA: TGTGCCAGCAGTAGCGGGGCCGGCACAGATACGCAGTATTTT
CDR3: CASSSGAGTDTQYF

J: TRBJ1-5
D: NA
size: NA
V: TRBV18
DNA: TGTGCCAGCTCACCGCATGCGAATCAGCCCCAGCATTTT
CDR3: CASSPHANQPQHF

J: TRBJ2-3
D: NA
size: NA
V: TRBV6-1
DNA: TGTGCCAGCAGTGACAGGGCCACAGATACGCAGTATTTT
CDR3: CASSDRATDTQYF

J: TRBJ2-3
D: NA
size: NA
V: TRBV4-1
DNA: TGCGCCAGCAGCCAAGGGACAGCTAGCACAGATACGCAGTATTTT
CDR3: CASSQGTASTDTQYF

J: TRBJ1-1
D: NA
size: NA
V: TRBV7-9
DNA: TGTGCCAGCAGCCCCGGGACAGAAGCTTTCTTT
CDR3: CASSPGTEAFF

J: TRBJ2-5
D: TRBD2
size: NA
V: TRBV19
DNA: TGTGCCAGTAGTATATGGGAAGCGGGGGTTCAAGAGACCCAGTACTTC
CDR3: CASSIWEAGVQETQYF

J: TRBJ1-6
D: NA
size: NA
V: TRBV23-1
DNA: TGCGCCAACGAACTCACGGCGGATAATTCACCCCTCCACTTT
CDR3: CANELTADNSPLHF

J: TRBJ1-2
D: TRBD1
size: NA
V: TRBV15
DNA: TGTGCCACCAGCAGAGATTTGTCAGGGGGCCCGTATGGCTACACCTTC
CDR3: CATSRDLSGGPYGYTF

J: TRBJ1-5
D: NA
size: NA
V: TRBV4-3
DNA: TGCGCCAGCAGCCAGGACAGTTTTAGCAATCAGCCCCAGCATTTT
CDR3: CASSQDSFSNQPQHF

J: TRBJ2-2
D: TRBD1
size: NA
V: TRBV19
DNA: TGTGCCAGTAAGGGGGCGCGAACGGTTGCCGGGGAGCTGTTTTTT
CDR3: CASKGARTVAGELFF

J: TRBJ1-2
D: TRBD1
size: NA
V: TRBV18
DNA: TGTGCCAGCTCACGTGAACAGGGGAACTATGGCTACACCTTC
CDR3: CASSREQGNYGYTF

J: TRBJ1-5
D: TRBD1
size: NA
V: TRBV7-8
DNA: TGTGCCAGCAGCCAGGGACAGACCTACAATCAGCCCCAGCATTTT
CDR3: CASSQGQTYNQPQHF

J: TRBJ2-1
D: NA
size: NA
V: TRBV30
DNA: TGTGCCTGGAGTCTCCAGGGGACGCAGTTCTTC
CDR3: CAWSLQGTQFF

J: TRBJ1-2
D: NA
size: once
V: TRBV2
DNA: TGTGCCAGCATAACAGGGCCCAGTGGCTACACCTTC
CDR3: CASITGPSGYTF

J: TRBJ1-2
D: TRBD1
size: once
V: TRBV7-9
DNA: TGTGCCAGCAGCTTAGGGGCAGGGGGCGCGTTTGGCTACACCTTC
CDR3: CASSLGAGGAFGYTF

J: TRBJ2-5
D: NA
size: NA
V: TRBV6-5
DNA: TGTGCCAGCACGAGGGAGACCCAGTACTTC
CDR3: CASTRETQYF

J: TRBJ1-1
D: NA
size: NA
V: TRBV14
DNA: TGTGCCAGCAGCCCAACAGGGTTAAGTGAAGCTTTCTTT
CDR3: CASSPTGLSEAFF

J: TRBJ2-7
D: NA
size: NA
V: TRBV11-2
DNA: TGTGCCAGCAGCCAAATACAGGGCGAGCAGTACTTC
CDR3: CASSQIQGEQYF

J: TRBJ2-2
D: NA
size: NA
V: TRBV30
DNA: TGTGCCTGGACCTTCAACACCGGGGAGCTGTTTTTT
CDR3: CAWTFNTGELFF

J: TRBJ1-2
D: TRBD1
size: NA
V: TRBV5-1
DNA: TGCGCCAGCAGCAAGGGACAGGGAACCCATGGCTACACCTTC
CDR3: CASSKGQGTHGYTF

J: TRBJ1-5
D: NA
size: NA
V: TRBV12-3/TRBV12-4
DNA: TGTGCCAGCAGCCTCGGGGACACCCGGCCCCAGCATTTT
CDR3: CASSLGDTRPQHF

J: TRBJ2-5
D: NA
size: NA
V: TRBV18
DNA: TGTGCCAGCTCATCTAAACAGGGTTTTGGCCAAGAGACCCAGTACTTC
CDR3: CASSSKQGFGQETQYF

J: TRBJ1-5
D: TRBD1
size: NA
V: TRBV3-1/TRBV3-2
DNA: TGTGCCAGCAGCCGGGACAGGGGGTCTCAGCCCCAGCATTTT
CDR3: CASSRDRGSQPQHF

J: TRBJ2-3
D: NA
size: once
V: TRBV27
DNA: TGTGCCAGCAGTTGGAGGGTCACAGATACGCAGTATTTT
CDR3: CASSWRVTDTQYF

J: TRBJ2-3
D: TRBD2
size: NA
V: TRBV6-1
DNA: TGTGCCAGCAGTGAAGTCCTAGCGGGGGGCACAGATACGCAGTATTTT
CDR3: CASSEVLAGGTDTQYF

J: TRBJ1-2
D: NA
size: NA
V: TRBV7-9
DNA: TGTGCCAGCAGCTTAGTGCAGAACTATGGCTACACCTTC
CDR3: CASSLVQNYGYTF

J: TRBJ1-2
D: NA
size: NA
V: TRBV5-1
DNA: TGCGCCAGCAGCTTGGTTCCAGGTCCTAACTATGGCTACACCTTC
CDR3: CASSLVPGPNYGYTF

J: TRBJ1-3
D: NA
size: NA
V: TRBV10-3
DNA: TGTGCCATCAGTGAGTCACCTTTGTTGGCAAACTCTGGAAACACCATATATTTT
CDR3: CAISESPLLANSGNTIYF

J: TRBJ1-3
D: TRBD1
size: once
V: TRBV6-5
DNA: TGTGCCAGCAGTTCCAGGGGGCTGGGCGGAAACACCATATATTTT
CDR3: CASSSRGLGGNTIYF

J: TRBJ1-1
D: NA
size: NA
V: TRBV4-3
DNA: TGCGCCAGCAGCCAAGATCGGGGTTATAGCGCTTTCTTT
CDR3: CASSQDRGYSAFF

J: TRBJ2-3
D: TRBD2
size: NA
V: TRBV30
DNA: TGTGCCTGGACGGGCGGGGGGGACGCAGATACGCAGTATTTT
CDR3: CAWTGGGDADTQYF

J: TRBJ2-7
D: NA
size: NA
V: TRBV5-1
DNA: TGCGCCAGCAGCTTGGAGGGGAAACCCTCCTACGAGCAGTACTTC
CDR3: CASSLEGKPSYEQYF

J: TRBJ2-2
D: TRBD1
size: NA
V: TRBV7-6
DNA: TGTGCCAGCAGCTTTAGAGCAGGGGGCGAGGGGGAGCTGTTTTTT
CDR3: CASSFRAGGEGELFF

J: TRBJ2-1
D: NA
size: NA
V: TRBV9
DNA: TGTGCCAGCAGCCCACGGGGGATTAATGAGCAGTTCTTC
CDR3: CASSPRGINEQFF

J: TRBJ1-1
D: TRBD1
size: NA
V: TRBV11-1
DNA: TGTGCCAGCAGCTCCAGGACAGGGATGAACACTGAAGCTTTCTTT
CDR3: CASSSRTGMNTEAFF

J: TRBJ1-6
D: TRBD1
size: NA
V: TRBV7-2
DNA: TGTGCCAGCAGCCCCAGGGACAGGGACAATTCACCCCTCCACTTT
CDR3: CASSPRDRDNSPLHF

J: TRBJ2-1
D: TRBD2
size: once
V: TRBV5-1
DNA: TGCGCCAGCAGCTCCACTAGCGCTACCTCCTACAATGAGCAGTTCTTC
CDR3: CASSSTSATSYNEQFF

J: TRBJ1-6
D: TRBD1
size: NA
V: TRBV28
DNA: TGTGCCAGCAGTAAAACCGGGACAGGCAATTCACCCCTCCACTTT
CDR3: CASSKTGTGNSPLHF

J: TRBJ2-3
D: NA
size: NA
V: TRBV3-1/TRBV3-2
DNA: TGTGCCAGCAGCTCGGGGATAACTAGCACAGATACGCAGTATTTT
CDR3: CASSSGITSTDTQYF

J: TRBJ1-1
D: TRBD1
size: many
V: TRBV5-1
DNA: TGCGCCAGCAACCCGGGACAGGGGACCGCTCTGGCTACTGAAGCTTTCTTT
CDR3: CASNPGQGTALATEAFF

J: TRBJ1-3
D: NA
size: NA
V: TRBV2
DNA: TGTGCCAGCAGTTCAGGCTTTTCTGGAAACACCATATATTTT
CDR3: CASSSGFSGNTIYF

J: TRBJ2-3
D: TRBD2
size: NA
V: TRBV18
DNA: TGTGCCAGCTCACCTCTTAGCGGGTTTGGCACAGATACGCAGTATTTT
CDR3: CASSPLSGFGTDTQYF

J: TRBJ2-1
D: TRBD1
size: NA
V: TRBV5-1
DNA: TGCGCCAGCAGCCGCGGACAGGCGAACAATGAGCAGTTCTTC
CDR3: CASSRGQANNEQFF

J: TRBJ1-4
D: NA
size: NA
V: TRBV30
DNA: TGTGCCTGGAGTTATGGCAGGGAAAAACTGTTTTTT
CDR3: CAWSYGREKLFF